A single sample gave rise to the 16 T cell receptor beta chains below, sequenced in a study of blood T cell repertoires in COVID-19. Generated by immunoSEQ multiplex PCR, the TCRdb table keeps only in-frame clones and is missing some. The sample carries hundreds of thousands of clones, around 86% recorded once. The sequencing input was peripheral blood. The origin of the receptors is a woman aged 30 to 39 who had recovered from COVID-19.

The chain has TRBV10-1 and TRBJ1-1; 9 bases fit TRBD1. J lost 4 bases, V lost 4 bases, and 1 base had no gene match. Per the germline V gene, CDR1 is WNHNN and CDR2 is SYGVQD (reference sequence). This CDR3 has 13 residues. The CDR3 DNA reads as TGCGCCAGCAGTGGGACAGGGGCCACTGAAGCTTTCTTT. Protein sequence: CASSGTGATEAFF.

This rearrangement joins TRBV27 to TRBJ2-5; TRBD2 matches 8 bases. Germline-derived CDR1 and CDR2 are MNHEY and SMNVEV (reference sequence). CDR3 length equals 15 residues. With V trimmed by 6 bases and J by 4 bases, 10 bases remained unmatched. In nucleotides, the CDR3 is TGTGCCAGCAGCGCGCGCGCGGGGGGTGGAGAGACCCAGTACTTC. This sequence encodes CASSARAGGGETQYF.

This chain links TRBV15 with TRBJ2-5; no firm D call. The CDR3 has 15 amino acids. Germline CDR1 reads LNHNV; CDR2 reads YYDKDF (reference sequence). V was clipped by 2 bases and J by 2 bases, with 12 bases between them. CDR3 bases: TGTGCCACCAGCAGATGGTCGGCGGATCAAGAGACCCAGTACTTC. It codes for CATSRWSADQETQYF.

The rearrangement links TRBV5-8 to TRBJ1-3, with D unclear. With 2 bases removed from V and 2 bases from J, the gap between germline ends came to 11 bases. The CDR3 has 15 amino acids. From germline, CDR1 is SGHTS and CDR2 YDEGEE. The CDR3 DNA is TGTGCCAGCAGCTTCGGTACGGGTGCTGGAAACACCATATATTTT. The encoded protein is CASSFGTGAGNTIYF. Full variable domain (remainder filled in from reference TRBV5-8 and TRBJ1-3): EAGVTQSPTHLIKTRGQQATLRCSPISGHTSVYWYQQALGLGLQFLLWYDEGEERNRGNFPPRFSGRQFPNYSSELNVNALELEDSALYLCASSFGTGAGNTIYFGEGSWLTVV.

This chain joins TRBV19 and TRBJ1-1; D perhaps matches TRBD1 (6 bases). Trimming cost V 6 bases and J 2 bases, with 10 bases left between them. From germline, CDR1 is LNHDA and CDR2 SQIVND (reference sequence). The CDR3 totals 13 residues. This CDR3 reads CASSLQGNTEAFF. CDR3 nucleotides: TGTGCCAGTAGCTTACAGGGTAACACTGAAGCTTTCTTT.

The chain links TRBV7-9 to TRBJ1-2, with TRBD1 identical over 7 bases. The V gene end was trimmed by 5 bases and the J gene end by 10 bases; junction bases not matched to a gene: 7. The germline V gene has CDR1 SEHNR and CDR2 FQNEAQ (reference sequence). The CDR3 sequence is 12 residues long. The CDR3 DNA is TGTGCCAGCAGCCTCGACAGGGAGGCCTACACCTTC. Translation gives CASSLDREAYTF.

The gene calls are TRBV11-2 and TRBJ1-2; D unresolved. This CDR3 region has 16 residues. Trimming removed 4 bases at V and 8 bases at J, with 23 bases between. Germline V CDR1 and CDR2: SGHAT, FQNNGV. CDR3 DNA sequence: TGTGCCAGCAGCTCACGCAGCGGAGCAAGTACGGAAGGCTACACCTTC. Amino acid sequence: CASSSRSGASTEGYTF.

Written as DNA, the CDR3 is TGCGCCAGCAGCCTTGAGGTCGGGAACACTGAAGCTTTCTTT. Its translation is CASSLEVGNTEAFF. The chain couples TRBV5-1 to TRBJ1-1; the D is unclear. The germline V gene has CDR1 SGHRS and CDR2 YFSETQ. The CDR3 contains 14 residues. The V end lost 4 bases, the J end lost 1 base, and 11 bases lay between the germline ends.

The V call is TRBV11-3, the J call TRBJ2-2, with D hard to call. The CDR3 is 14 residues long. The V gene lost 3 bases and the J gene lost 0 bases, with 5 bases spanning the gap. Germline V lookup: CDR1 SGHNT, CDR2 YENEEA. The CDR3 loop is CASSFTTNTGELFF. The CDR3, as DNA: TGTGCCAGCAGCTTCACAACGAACACCGGGGAGCTGTTTTTT.

The V and J genes are TRBV6-4 and TRBJ2-3, with 8 nucleotides matching TRBD2. Trimming at V came to 0 bases and at J to 1 base, leaving 3 bases not matched to a gene. The CDR3 runs 16 residues. Germline loops: CDR1 MRHNA, CDR2 SNTAGT. CDR3 loop: CASSDSSGGGTDTQYF. CDR3 bases: TGTGCCAGCAGTGACTCATCGGGGGGGGGCACAGATACGCAGTATTTT.

V is TRBV28 and J is TRBJ2-1; D remains unclear. Deletions cut 3 bases from V and 11 bases from J, with 17 bases between. Germline-derived CDR1 and CDR2 are MDHEN and SYDVKM. The CDR3 loop spans 14 amino acids. The CDR3 DNA sequence: TGTGCCAGCAGTTTCCCCCTACAGAGTACCAAGCAGTTCTTC. It is translated as CASSFPLQSTKQFF.

The rearrangement links TRBV28 to TRBJ1-1; D gene ambiguous. This CDR3 comprises 11 residues. The germline V gene has CDR1 MDHEN and CDR2 SYDVKM. Trimming took off 10 bases at V and 11 bases at J, with 17 bases between the two ends. CDR3: CATEDGVRAFF. In nucleotides, the CDR3 is TGTGCCACGGAGGATGGGGTGAGGGCTTTCTTT.

V is TRBV29-1 and J is TRBJ2-5; 12 nucleotides line up with TRBD2. The CDR3 runs 16 residues. The V and J ends lost 3 bases and 9 bases, in that order; junction bases with no gene match: 14. CDR1 is SQVTM, CDR2 ANQGSEA, per germline. CDR3 residues: CSVEQHPGLAGLAQYF. In DNA form, the CDR3 reads TGCAGCGTTGAGCAACACCCGGGACTAGCGGGCTTAGCCCAGTACTTC.

The chain recombines TRBV5-6 with TRBJ2-7, with TRBD1 identical over 7 bases. V lost 0 bases and J lost 2; bases outside the gene matches: 5. The CDR3 runs to 15 residues. Germline V gene sequence: CDR1 SGHDT, CDR2 YYEEEE. In DNA, the CDR3 is TGTGCCAGCAGCTTGGACGGGACAGTGACCTACGAGCAGTACTTC. This translates into CASSLDGTVTYEQYF.

The chain carries TRBV5-1 and TRBJ1-1, with 7 bases aligning to TRBD1. Germline assignment: CDR1 SGHRS and CDR2 YFSETQ. J was trimmed by 1 base and V by 4 bases; bases with no gene match: 7. The CDR3 is made up of 15 amino acids. CDR3 sequence (DNA): TGCGCCAGCAGCCTTGGGGGGACAGCGAACACTGAAGCTTTCTTT. Its protein product is CASSLGGTANTEAFF.

The chain couples TRBV6-5 to TRBJ2-7; the match to TRBD2 covers 12 bases. Trimming cost V 2 bases and J 1 base; bases outside gene matches: 0. CDR1 MNHEY and CDR2 SVGAGI come from the germline V gene. The CDR3 loop spans 15 amino acids. The CDR3 region is CASSYGLAGSYEQYF. For the CDR3, the DNA is TGTGCCAGCAGTTACGGACTAGCGGGGTCCTACGAGCAGTACTTC.